This TCR beta chain emerged from a study of Graves' ophthalmopathy and Graves' hyperthyroidism. There are many counts of this clonotype. Its antigen is currently unknown. Transcripts of RNA were the source for amplifying TCR beta CDR3 regions. An initial RT-PCR round employing HTBI primers preceded a second-round multiplex PCR. One entry per CDR3 protein results from TCRdb running MiXCR on the multiplex PCR reads. Of under 350,000 distinct CDR3 sequences listed, 15% to 20% were seen once; the top ten hold approximately 13%. Study-level points and caveats: Blood also carried most expanded thyroid clonotypes exceeding 0.001 frequency.

This CDR3 is 13 amino acids long. J gave up 7 bases and V 4 bases, and 7 bases lay outside the gene matches. Germline CDR1 is SGHRS and CDR2 is YFSETQ. This receptor was taken from an adult man with Graves' ophthalmopathy. The sequencing input was peripheral blood. The chain is built from TRBV5-1 and TRBJ1-1; 7 bases fit TRBD1. For the CDR3, the DNA is TGCGCCAGCAGCCTGCGACAGGGCCTTGAAGCTTTCTTT. Amino acid sequence: CASSLRQGLEAFF.